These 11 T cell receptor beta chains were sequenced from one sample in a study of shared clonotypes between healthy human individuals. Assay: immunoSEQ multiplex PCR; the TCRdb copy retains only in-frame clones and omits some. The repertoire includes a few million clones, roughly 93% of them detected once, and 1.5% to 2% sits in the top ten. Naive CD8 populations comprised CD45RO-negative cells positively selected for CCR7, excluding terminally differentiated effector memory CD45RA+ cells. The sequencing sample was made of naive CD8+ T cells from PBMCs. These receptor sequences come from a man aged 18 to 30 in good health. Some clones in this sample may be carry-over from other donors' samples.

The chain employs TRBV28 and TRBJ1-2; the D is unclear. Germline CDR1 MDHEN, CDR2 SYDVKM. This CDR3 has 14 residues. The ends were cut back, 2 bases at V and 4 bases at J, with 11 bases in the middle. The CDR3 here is CASSLVGFGYGYTF. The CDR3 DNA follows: TGTGCCAGCAGTTTAGTGGGTTTTGGCTATGGCTACACCTTC.

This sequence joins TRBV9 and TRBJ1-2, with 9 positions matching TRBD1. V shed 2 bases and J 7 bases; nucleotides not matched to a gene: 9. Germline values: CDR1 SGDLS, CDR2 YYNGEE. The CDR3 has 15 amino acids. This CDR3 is CASSVAGTGSSGYTF. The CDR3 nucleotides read TGTGCCAGCAGCGTGGCCGGGACAGGGTCTTCTGGCTACACCTTC.

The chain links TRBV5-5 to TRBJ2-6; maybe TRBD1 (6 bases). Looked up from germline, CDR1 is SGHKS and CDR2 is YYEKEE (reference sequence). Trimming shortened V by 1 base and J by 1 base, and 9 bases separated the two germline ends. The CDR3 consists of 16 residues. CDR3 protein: CASSLLQGSGANVLTF. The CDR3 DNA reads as TGTGCCAGCAGCTTGTTGCAGGGGTCTGGGGCCAACGTCCTGACTTTC.

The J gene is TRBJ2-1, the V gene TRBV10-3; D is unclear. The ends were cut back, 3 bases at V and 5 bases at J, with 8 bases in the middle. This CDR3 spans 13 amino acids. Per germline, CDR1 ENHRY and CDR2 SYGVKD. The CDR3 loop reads CAISETPNNEQFF. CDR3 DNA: TGTGCCATCAGTGAAACCCCTAACAATGAGCAGTTCTTC.

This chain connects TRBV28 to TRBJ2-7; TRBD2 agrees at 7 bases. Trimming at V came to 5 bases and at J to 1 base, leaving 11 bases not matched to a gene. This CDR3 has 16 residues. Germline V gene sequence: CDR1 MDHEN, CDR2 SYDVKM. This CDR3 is CASSKAGTIRSYEQYF. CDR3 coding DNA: TGTGCCAGCAGTAAAGCAGGGACTATTAGGTCCTACGAGCAGTACTTC.

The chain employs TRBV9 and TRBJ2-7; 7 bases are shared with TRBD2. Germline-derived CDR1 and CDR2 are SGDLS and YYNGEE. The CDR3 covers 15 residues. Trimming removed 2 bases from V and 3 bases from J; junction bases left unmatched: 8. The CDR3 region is CASSVSWEGYYEQYF. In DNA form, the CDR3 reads TGTGCCAGCAGCGTCTCGTGGGAGGGCTACTACGAGCAGTACTTC. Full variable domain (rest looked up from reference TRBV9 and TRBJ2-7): DSGVTQTPKHLITATGQRVTLRCSPRSGDLSVYWYQQSLDQGLQFLIQYYNGEERAKGNILERFSAQQFPDLHSELNLSSLELGDSALYFCASSVSWEGYYEQYFGPGTRLTVT.

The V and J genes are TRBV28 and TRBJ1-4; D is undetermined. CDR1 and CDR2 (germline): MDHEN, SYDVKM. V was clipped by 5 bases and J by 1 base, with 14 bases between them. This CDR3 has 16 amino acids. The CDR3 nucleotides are TGTGCCAGCAGTCGACTTTACATAGAAACTAATGAAAAACTGTTTTTT. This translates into CASSRLYIETNEKLFF.

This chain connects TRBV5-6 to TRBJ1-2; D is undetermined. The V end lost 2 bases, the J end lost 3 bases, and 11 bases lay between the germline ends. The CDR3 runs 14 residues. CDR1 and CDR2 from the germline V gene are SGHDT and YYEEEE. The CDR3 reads CASSFEDDYYGYTF. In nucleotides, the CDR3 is TGTGCCAGCAGCTTTGAGGACGATTACTATGGCTACACCTTC.

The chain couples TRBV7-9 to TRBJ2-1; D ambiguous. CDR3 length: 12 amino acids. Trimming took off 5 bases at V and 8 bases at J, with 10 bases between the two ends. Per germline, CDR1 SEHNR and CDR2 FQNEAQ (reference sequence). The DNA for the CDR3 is TGTGCCAGCAGCGACGGACGCCATGAGCAGTTCTTC. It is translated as CASSDGRHEQFF.

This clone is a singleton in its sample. For the CDR3, the DNA is TGCGCCAGCAGCCAAGATCTGTACGGCTACACCTTC. It yields the protein CASSQDLYGYTF. The chain has TRBV4-1 and TRBJ1-2; D gene uncertain. Germline V gene sequence: CDR1 MGHRA, CDR2 YSYEKL. The CDR3 consists of 12 residues. V shed 0 bases and J shed 8 bases, with 7 bases lying between them.

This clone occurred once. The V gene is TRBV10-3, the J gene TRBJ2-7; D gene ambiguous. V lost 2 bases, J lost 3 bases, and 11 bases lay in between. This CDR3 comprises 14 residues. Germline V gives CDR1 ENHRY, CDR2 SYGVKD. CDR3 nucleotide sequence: TGTGCCATCAGTGAGGCGGCAATTGACTACGAGCAGTACTTC. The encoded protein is CAISEAAIDYEQYF.